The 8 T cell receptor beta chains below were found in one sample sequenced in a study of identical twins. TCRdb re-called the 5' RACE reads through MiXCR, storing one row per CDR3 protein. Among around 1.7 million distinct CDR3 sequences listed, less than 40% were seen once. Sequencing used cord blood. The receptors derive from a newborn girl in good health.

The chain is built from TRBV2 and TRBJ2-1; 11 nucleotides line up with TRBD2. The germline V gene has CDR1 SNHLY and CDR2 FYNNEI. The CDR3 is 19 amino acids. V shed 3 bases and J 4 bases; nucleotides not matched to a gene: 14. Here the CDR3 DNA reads TGTGCCAGCAGTGAGTGGGGGCCATTAGCGGGAGGGAAATACAATGAGCAGTTCTTC. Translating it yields CASSEWGPLAGGKYNEQFF.

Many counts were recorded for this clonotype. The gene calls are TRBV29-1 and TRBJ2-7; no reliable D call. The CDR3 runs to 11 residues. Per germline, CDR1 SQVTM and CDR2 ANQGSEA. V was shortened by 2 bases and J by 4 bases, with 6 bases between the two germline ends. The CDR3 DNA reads TGCAGCGTTGAACAGAGGTACGAGCAGTACTTC. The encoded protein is CSVEQRYEQYF.

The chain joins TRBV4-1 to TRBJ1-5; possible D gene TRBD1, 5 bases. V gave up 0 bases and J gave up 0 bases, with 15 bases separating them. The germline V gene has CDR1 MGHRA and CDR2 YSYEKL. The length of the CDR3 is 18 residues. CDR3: CASSQDSPGGYSNQPQHF. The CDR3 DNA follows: TGCGCCAGCAGCCAAGATTCCCCCGGGGGTTATAGCAATCAGCCCCAGCATTTT.

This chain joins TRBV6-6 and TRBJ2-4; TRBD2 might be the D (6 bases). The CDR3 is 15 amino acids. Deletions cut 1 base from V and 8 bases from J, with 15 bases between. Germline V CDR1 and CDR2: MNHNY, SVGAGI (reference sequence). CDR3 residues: CASSYWNAGGDIQYF. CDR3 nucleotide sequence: TGTGCCAGCAGTTACTGGAACGCCGGGGGTGACATTCAGTACTTC.

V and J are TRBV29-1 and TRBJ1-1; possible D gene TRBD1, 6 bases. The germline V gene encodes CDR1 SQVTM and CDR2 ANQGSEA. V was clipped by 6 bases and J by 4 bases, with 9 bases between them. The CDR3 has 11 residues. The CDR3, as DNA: TGCAGCGTGGGGGACATCACTGAAGCTTTCTTT. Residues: CSVGDITEAFF.

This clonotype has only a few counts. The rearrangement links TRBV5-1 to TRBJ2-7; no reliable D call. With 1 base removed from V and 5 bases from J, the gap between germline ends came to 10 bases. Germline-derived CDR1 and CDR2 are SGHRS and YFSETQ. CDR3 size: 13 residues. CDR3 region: CASSLRAWDEQYF. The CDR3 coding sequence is TGCGCCAGCAGCTTGCGAGCGTGGGACGAGCAGTACTTC.

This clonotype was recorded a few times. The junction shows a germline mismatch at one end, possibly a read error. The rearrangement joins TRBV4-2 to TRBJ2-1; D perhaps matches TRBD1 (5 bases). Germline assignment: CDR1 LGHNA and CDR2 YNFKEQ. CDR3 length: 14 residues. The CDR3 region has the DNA TGTTCCAGCAGCCAAGGGGACTCCTACAATGAGCAGTTCTTC. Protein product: CSSSQGDSYNEQFF.

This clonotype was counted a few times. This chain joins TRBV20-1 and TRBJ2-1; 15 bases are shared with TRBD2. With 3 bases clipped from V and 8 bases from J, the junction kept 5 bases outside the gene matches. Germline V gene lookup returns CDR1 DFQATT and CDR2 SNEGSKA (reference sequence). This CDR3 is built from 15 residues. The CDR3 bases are TGCAGTGCTAGTGGACTAGCGGGAGGGCCCCATGAGCAGTTCTTC. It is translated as CSASGLAGGPHEQFF.